Each of the 3 T cell receptor beta chains below was sequenced from the same sample in a study of OX40 agonist ivuxolimab in advanced cancers. Assay: immunoSEQ multiplex PCR; the TCRdb copy retains only in-frame clones and omits some. The sample shows tens of thousands of clones, under 90% of them seen only once. The sample here was CD4+ or CD8+ T cells sorted from blood, taken in a trial of the OX40 agonist ivuxolimab. All receptors derive from an adult with an advanced solid tumor such as melanoma, head and neck, liver or kidney cancer.

V usage is TRBV5-6 and J usage is TRBJ1-6; TRBD1 matches 10 bases. Per germline, CDR1 SGHDT and CDR2 YYEEEE. The junction had 3 bases not matched to a gene; V was cut back by 5 bases and J by 7 bases. The CDR3 length is 14 residues. The CDR3 DNA reads TGTGCCAGCAGACCGACAGGGGGCAATTCACCCCTCCACTTT. It yields the protein CASRPTGGNSPLHF. Variable domain in full (rest from reference TRBV5-6 and TRBJ1-6): DAGVTQSPTHLIKTRGQQVTLRCSPKSGHDTVSWYQQALGQGPQFIFQYYEEEERQRGNFPDRFSGHQFPNYSSELNVNALLLGDSALYLCASRPTGGNSPLHFGNGTRLTVT.

The chain couples TRBV11-3 to TRBJ2-5; tentative D call: TRBD2 (5 bases). Germline V CDR1 and CDR2: SGHNT, YENEEA. CDR3 length: 16 amino acids. Trimming took 1 base from V and 1 from J, leaving 13 bases between them. Here the CDR3 DNA reads TGTGCCAGCAGCTTAGGGGCGCAGCTAGCCCAAGAGACCCAGTACTTC. It specifies CASSLGAQLAQETQYF.

This rearrangement joins TRBV19 to TRBJ2-5; D tentatively reads TRBD1 or TRBD2 (6 bases each). The CDR3 is made up of 14 amino acids. The germline CDR1 and CDR2 sequences are LNHDA and SQIVND (reference sequence). V was cut by 7 bases and J by 4 bases, with 16 bases left in between. As DNA, the CDR3 is TGTGCCAGTACCCCGAGTGGAGGGGGAGAGACCCAGTACTTC. Translating it yields CASTPSGGGETQYF.